The 7 T cell receptor beta chains below come from one sample, sequenced in a study of technical replicates of blood from a handful of donors. TCRdb keeps only in-frame clones here, not all; method: immunoSEQ multiplex PCR. In the table there are some 70,000 clones, roughly 92% of which are singletons. Source material: T cells isolated from PBMCs. The receptors come from a human donor in good health.

V usage is TRBV29-1 and J usage is TRBJ2-5; TRBD1 matches at 8 bases. Germline V gives CDR1 SQVTM, CDR2 ANQGSEA. V dropped 7 bases and J dropped 5; count of bases not matched to a gene: 6. This CDR3 has 12 residues. CDR3 nucleotides: TGCAGCGCGACAGGGGTATTTGAGACCCAGTACTTC. This sequence encodes CSATGVFETQYF.

The chain uses TRBV19 and TRBJ1-1; TRBD1 matches 8 bases. V lost 5 bases and J lost 12; bases outside the gene matches: 11. This CDR3 is built from 13 residues. Germline CDR1 is LNHDA and CDR2 is SQIVND (reference sequence). The CDR3, as DNA: TGTGCCAGTAGTCCCGGACAGGGTAGGACTACTTTCTTT. It specifies CASSPGQGRTTFF.

The J gene is TRBJ2-1, the V gene TRBV28; D is perhaps TRBD2 (6 bases). Trimming removed 1 base at V and 9 bases at J, with 13 bases between. Germline values: CDR1 MDHEN, CDR2 SYDVKM. The CDR3 is 14 amino acids. The CDR3 sequence: CASSLYGTLVEQFF. CDR3 coding DNA: TGTGCCAGCAGTTTATACGGGACTCTGGTTGAGCAGTTCTTC.

The chain links TRBV2 to TRBJ2-1; possible D gene TRBD2, 6 bases. This CDR3 comprises 15 residues. The V gene lost 7 bases and the J gene lost 0 bases, with 13 bases spanning the gap. Germline V gene sequence: CDR1 SNHLY, CDR2 FYNNEI. The CDR3 here is CASTEPGSSYNEQFF. Here the CDR3 DNA reads TGTGCCAGCACCGAGCCCGGGAGCTCCTACAATGAGCAGTTCTTC. The whole variable domain, filled in from reference TRBV2 and TRBJ2-1, reads EPEVTQTPSHQVTQMGQEVILRCVPISNHLYFYWYRQILGQKVEFLVSFYNNEISEKSEIFDDQFSVERPDGSNFTLKIRSTKLEDSAMYFCASTEPGSSYNEQFFGPGTRLTVL.

The V gene is TRBV6-6, the J gene TRBJ1-1; 9 bases are a match to TRBD1. The germline V gene has CDR1 MNHNY and CDR2 SVGAGI (reference sequence). This CDR3 contains 14 residues. V dropped 7 bases and J dropped 5; count of bases not matched to a gene: 8. CDR3 DNA: TGTGCCAGCATCAGCGGGACAGGGTTAACTGAAGCTTTCTTT. Amino acid sequence: CASISGTGLTEAFF.

V and J are TRBV4-1 and TRBJ2-1, with 13 bases fitting TRBD2. The CDR3 is 18 amino acids. The J segment lost 3 bases and the V segment lost 0 bases, leaving 5 bases of the junction unmatched. In germline, CDR1 is MGHRA, CDR2 YSYEKL. This chain's CDR3 is CASSQDSGTSGDYNEQFF. The DNA of the CDR3 is TGCGCCAGCAGCCAAGATTCCGGGACTAGCGGGGACTACAATGAGCAGTTCTTC.

J is TRBJ2-1 and V is TRBV4-2; 9 bases fit TRBD1. CDR1 is LGHNA, CDR2 YNFKEQ, per germline. V shed 0 bases and J 16 bases; nucleotides not matched to a gene: 7. CDR3 length: 13 residues. The CDR3 nucleotides read TGTGCCAGCAGCCAAGAGTGGGACAGGGAGGACTTCTTC. This sequence encodes CASSQEWDREDFF.